This TCR beta chain originates from a study of OX40 agonist ivuxolimab in advanced cancers. Regarding the study as a whole: CD8+ T cells were the subset that, on average, had more expanded clones than CD4+. Dose levels from 0.1 to 3.0 mg/kg saw CD4+ and CD8+ blood T cells expand clonally by week 6.

As to this clone: No antigen is known for it.

Using immunoSEQ multiplex PCR, the repertoire was profiled, and TCRdb retains in-frame clones only, with some absent. Here the sample spans under 65,000 clones, about 86% being singletons. From germline, CDR1 is ENHRY and CDR2 SYGVKD. The CDR3 loop spans 13 amino acids. Trimming removed 6 bases at V and 4 bases at J, with 12 bases between. The genes are TRBV10-3 and TRBJ1-2; no clear D. The clonotype was recovered from an adult with an advanced solid tumor such as melanoma, head and neck, liver or kidney cancer. The sequenced sample was CD4+ or CD8+ T cells sorted from blood, obtained in a trial of the OX40 agonist ivuxolimab. CDR3 in DNA: TGTGCCATCAGGGGAGACCGCTTCTATGGCTACACCTTC. This gives the protein CAIRGDRFYGYTF.